This T cell receptor (beta chain) was sequenced in a study of shared clonotypes between healthy human individuals. General observations from the study: Sequencing depth was expected to affect clonotype sharing among donors. With a handful of donors compared, 4% to 5.5% of naive CD4 clonotypes were shared.

The V gene lost 2 bases and the J gene lost 4 bases, with 9 bases spanning the gap. Germline CDR1 and CDR2: SGHRS and YFSETQ. CDR3 size: 13 residues. Remarks on this clone: Its antigen is undetermined.

How the authors handled the data: ImmunoSEQ yielded junction-only sequences lacking quality scores, so filtering differed. Here immunoSEQ multiplex PCR was the method, and the copy in TCRdb shows in-frame clones only, minus some. The DNA gave D and trimming, while V, J and clone size come from that table. The data hold about 1.1 million clones, with approximately 77% observed a single time. The V gene is TRBV5-1, the J gene TRBJ1-1; D might be TRBD1 (6 bases). The source of this sequence is a man between 18 and 35 years old in good health. Some clones in this sample may be carry-over from other donors' samples. The sample taken for sequencing was memory CD4+ T cells from PBMCs. This sample's subset: CD45RA-negative fraction. This chain's CDR3 is CASSFGGATEAFF. The CDR3 region has the DNA TGCGCCAGCAGCTTCGGGGGGGCCACTGAAGCTTTCTTT.